Detailed here is one T cell receptor beta chain. The CDR3 loop spans 15 amino acids. Germline CDR1 and CDR2: SGHTA and FQGTGA. V was shortened by 4 bases and J by 4 bases, with 16 bases between the two germline ends. In the original processing: Estimation of nucleated cell counts was performed using reference gene primer amplification. The method was immunoSEQ multiplex PCR; TCRdb's version includes in-frame clones alone and lacks a portion of them. The V and J calls and clone size were taken over from that table, and D and trimming were inferred from the DNA. The table includes some 140,000 clones, 79% detected once. This record belongs to a study of blood T cell repertoires in COVID-19.

This receptor was identified in a man aged 60-69 years with acute or convalescent COVID-19. The chain combines TRBV7-3 with TRBJ1-1, with D tentatively TRBD1 (5 bases). Sample: peripheral blood. The DNA for the CDR3 is TGTGCCAGCAGCTCCTTCGACAGCCTCTTCACTGAAGCTTTCTTT. Its translation is CASSSFDSLFTEAFF.